This T cell receptor beta chain emerged from a study of chemoradiotherapy in HPV16-positive cancers. Study-level background: Candidate HPV-specific clones and shared TCR motifs came from a couple of HPV16-positive patients.

The germline V and J ends were trimmed by 7 bases and 3 bases, with 15 bases remaining between them. CDR1 and CDR2 from the germline V gene are MDHEN and SYDVKM. The length of the CDR3 is 14 residues. Repertoires were generated with immunoSEQ multiplex PCR, while TCRdb's copy carries only in-frame clones and drops some. This table has about 24,000 clones, roughly 94% appearing once. This clone was detected only a few times. Its specificity is unknown. Study results and caveats: Non-HPV-specific T cells did not expand in tumors during treatment, whereas candidate HPV-specific clones and E7-related motifs did. Better recurrence-free survival went with HPV-responsive T-cell expansion in HPV16-positive patients.

Repertoires were sampled repeatedly during chemoradiotherapy. This specimen was acquired from a patient who underwent chemoradiotherapy. The gene calls are TRBV28 and TRBJ2-5, with D perhaps TRBD2 (7 bases). The sequence was collected from a human donor with HPV-associated anogenital cancer. The CDR3 loop is CASKGGGPKETQYF. The CDR3 DNA reads as TGTGCCAGCAAAGGGGGAGGGCCGAAAGAGACCCAGTACTTC.